The T cell receptor (beta chain) under discussion was sequenced for a study of human T cells and chemical hapten exposure. Overall study results and limits: Expanded TCRs made up significantly more big CDR3 similarity clusters than controls did. Once DPC sensitization occurred, TCRs above 1 in 1000 frequency showed no change.

Details on this clonotype: Its antigen is unidentified.

The V gene lost 2 bases and the J gene lost 3 bases, with 14 bases spanning the gap. Germline V CDR1 and CDR2: DFQATT, SNEGSKA (reference sequence). The CDR3 loop spans 14 amino acids. Stated time point: patch test 1, 2 weeks after DPC sensitization. The treatment here: therapeutic diphenylcyclopropenone sensitization with weekly scalp DPC. In the library, unique molecular identifiers were attached to individual cDNA molecules. TCRdb re-analysed the RACE reads in MiXCR, keeping a single row per CDR3 protein. The sample lists nearly 350,000 distinct CDR3 sequences, around 6.9% occurring once. The chain combines TRBV20-1 with TRBJ2-7; D is unclear. The clonotype comes from a woman younger than 35 with alopecia areata. Some clones in this sample may be carry-over from other donors' samples. Source: whole blood, taken in connection with sensitization to the hapten diphenylcyclopropenone (DPC). CDR3 protein: CSARFGYPNYEQYF. The CDR3 DNA reads as TGCAGTGCTAGATTTGGGTACCCCAACTACGAGCAGTACTTC.